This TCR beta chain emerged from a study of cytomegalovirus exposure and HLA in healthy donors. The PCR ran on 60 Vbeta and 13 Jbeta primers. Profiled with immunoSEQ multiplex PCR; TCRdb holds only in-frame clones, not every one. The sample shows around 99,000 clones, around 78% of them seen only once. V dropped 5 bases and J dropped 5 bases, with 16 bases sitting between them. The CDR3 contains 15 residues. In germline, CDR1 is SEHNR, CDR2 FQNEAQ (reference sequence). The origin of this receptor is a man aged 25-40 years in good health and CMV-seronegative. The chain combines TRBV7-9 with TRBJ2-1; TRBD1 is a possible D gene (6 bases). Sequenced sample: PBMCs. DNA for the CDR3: TGTGCCAGCAGCCCCCGGTGGGCAGGGGACAATGAGCAGTTCTTC. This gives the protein CASSPRWAGDNEQFF.